The 5 T cell receptor beta chains below were found in one sample sequenced in a study of tumor-infiltrating lymphocytes in primary liver carcinoma. The authors made TCR beta cDNA from about 500 ng total RNA with a constant-region primer. Slightly modified ARM-PCR with three nested multiplex PCR rounds yielded TCR beta libraries. Amplification in the first two PCR rounds was performed using TRBV1-TRBV30 forward primers and a C-beta reverse primer for roughly 10 cycles each. TCRdb ran MiXCR on the multiplex PCR reads and lists one entry per CDR3 protein. The data show fewer than 400,000 distinct CDR3 sequences, more than 55% seen once. Germline DNA was extracted too, while blood RNA derived from unsorted whole blood. Sequenced sample: peripheral blood. Receptors originate from a man aged 40-50 years with primary liver carcinoma and hepatitis B virus infection.

The V and J genes are TRBV5-5 and TRBJ2-7; 8 bases are shared with TRBD2. Germline V gene sequence: CDR1 SGHKS, CDR2 YYEKEE (reference sequence). The CDR3 runs to 16 residues. After removal of 0 bases from V and 10 bases from J, the junction contained 15 bases not matched to a gene. CDR3 amino acids: CASSLVIGAGVCEQYF. Here the CDR3 DNA reads TGTGCCAGCAGCTTGGTTATAGGAGCGGGAGTATGTGAACAGTACTTC.

The CDR3 here is CASSSGTGYTEAFF. For the CDR3, the DNA is TGTGCCAGCAGCTCCGGGACAGGGTACACTGAAGCTTTCTTT. V usage is TRBV5-6 and J usage is TRBJ1-1; 9 bases line up with TRBD1. Germline CDR1 reads SGHDT; CDR2 reads YYEEEE. With V trimmed by 3 bases and J by 3 bases, 3 bases remained unmatched. The CDR3 consists of 14 residues.

A word on this clonotype: The missing conserved phenylalanine or tryptophan at the end of this CDR3 makes a read error likely. The chain links TRBV20-1 to TRBJ2-5; the D gene is possibly TRBD1 (5 bases). The CDR3 spans 15 residues. The germline CDR1 and CDR2 sequences are DFQATT and SNEGSKA (reference sequence). Trimming shortened V by 4 bases and J by 3 bases, and 18 bases separated the two germline ends. CDR3 in DNA: TGCAGTGCTACCTTCAGGGTGAGGCCAGAAGAGACCCAGTACTTA. It translates to CSATFRVRPEETQYL.

Worth noting for this clonotype: Possible read error: a much larger clone is one base away. The V call is TRBV6-2 or TRBV6-3, the J call TRBJ2-7, with TRBD2 matching over 7 bases. Germline CDR1 is MNHEY and CDR2 is SVGEGT. This CDR3 is 16 amino acids long. The CDR3 loop is CASIYSGSAGVWEQYF. CDR3 DNA sequence: TGTGCCAGCATTTACTCCGGATCGGCGGGAGTTTGGGAGCAGTACTTC.

Comments on this clonotype: A much more abundant neighbour one base away suggests this may be a read error. The CDR3, as DNA: TGTGCCAGCAGTTACGATCACGCAACCGGGACACTAAACACTGAAGCTTTCTTT. Protein sequence: CASSYDHATGTLNTEAFF. The chain couples TRBV6-6 to TRBJ1-1; TRBD1 is a possible D gene (6 bases). V gave up 2 bases and J gave up 2 bases, with 21 bases separating them. The CDR3 runs 18 residues. Germline V gives CDR1 MNHNY, CDR2 SVGAGI (reference sequence).